What follows is one T cell receptor (beta chain) and its context. Here immunoSEQ multiplex PCR was the method, and the copy in TCRdb shows in-frame clones only, minus some. The table has around 100,000 clones, about 93% seen once. These data belong to a study of T cell responses to AZD1222 COVID-19 vaccine. Germline V lookup: CDR1 SGHDN, CDR2 FVKESK. The trim removed 5 bases at V and 6 bases at J, leaving 11 bases unmatched. CDR3 length: 16 residues. The TCR sequence derives from an adult in good health. Sequenced material: peripheral blood, taken on day 0 of AZD1222 vaccination. This chain joins TRBV14 and TRBJ2-3, with 10 bases identical to TRBD2. The CDR3 sequence is CASSARLAGARDTQYF. As DNA, the CDR3 is TGTGCCAGCAGCGCTCGTCTAGCGGGGGCCCGGGATACGCAGTATTTT.